What follows are 27 T cell receptor beta chains derived from one specimen sequenced in a study of PD-1 blockade in classical Hodgkin lymphoma. Some clones are missing from TCRdb's copy, which holds only in-frame ones; the method was immunoSEQ multiplex PCR. The table includes roughly 24,000 clones, about 82% detected once. All trial patients relapsed after autologous stem cell transplantation. The specimen was peripheral blood mononuclear cells (PBMCs), collected before the second cycle of nivolumab. The source is a human donor with classical Hodgkin lymphoma.

The chain couples TRBV5-1 to TRBJ1-3; a possible D gene is TRBD1 (5 bases). Germline V gene sequence: CDR1 SGHRS, CDR2 YFSETQ. The CDR3 is made up of 17 amino acids. V dropped 0 bases and J dropped 4 bases, with 17 bases sitting between them. The CDR3 spells CASSLDAGTMGGNTIYF. In nucleotides, the CDR3 is TGCGCCAGCAGCTTGGATGCAGGGACCATGGGAGGAAACACCATATATTTT.

V is TRBV2 and J is TRBJ2-5, with TRBD1 identical over 8 bases. Germline values: CDR1 SNHLY, CDR2 FYNNEI. There are 15 residues in the CDR3. After removal of 7 bases from V and 1 base from J, the junction contained 8 bases not matched to a gene. As DNA, the CDR3 is TGTGCCAGCAAAAAAATAGGACAGGGCCAAGAGACCCAGTACTTC. Its protein is CASKKIGQGQETQYF.

The chain recombines TRBV5-1 with TRBJ1-6; D is unclear. Germline V CDR1 and CDR2: SGHRS, YFSETQ. This CDR3 region has 17 residues. V shed 0 bases and J shed 0 bases, with 10 bases lying between them. The CDR3 is CASSLGQASSYNSPLHF. Here the CDR3 DNA reads TGCGCCAGCAGCTTGGGGCAGGCGAGCTCCTATAATTCACCCCTCCACTTT.

J is TRBJ2-5 and V is TRBV6-6; possible D gene TRBD2, 5 bases. Germline V CDR1 and CDR2: MNHNY, SVGAGI (reference sequence). The V gene lost 6 bases and the J gene lost 7 bases, with 15 bases spanning the gap. The CDR3 covers 13 residues. The CDR3 DNA is TGTGCCAGCAGCTCCCGGGCCCGGGGGACCCAGTACTTC. This sequence encodes CASSSRARGTQYF.

V usage is TRBV11-2 and J usage is TRBJ2-7; D not certain. CDR3 size: 13 residues. Trimming left V 5 bases short and J 7 bases short, with 15 bases between. Germline V gene lookup returns CDR1 SGHAT and CDR2 FQNNGV. The chain's CDR3 is CASSQPYDPEQYF. In DNA, the CDR3 is TGTGCCAGCAGCCAACCGTACGACCCGGAGCAGTACTTC. Full variable domain (rest looked up from reference TRBV11-2 and TRBJ2-7): EAGVAQSPRYKIIEKRQSVAFWCNPISGHATLYWYQQILGQGPKLLIQFQNNGVVDDSQLPKDRFSAERLKGVDSTLKIQPAKLEDSAVYLCASSQPYDPEQYFGPGTRLTVT.

The rearrangement uses TRBV7-8 and TRBJ2-1, with D unclear. The germline gives CDR1 SGHVS, CDR2 FQNEAQ. Trimming took 4 bases from V and 2 from J, leaving 6 bases between them. The CDR3 consists of 13 residues. CDR3 region: CASSSLTYNEQFF. The CDR3 nucleotides read TGTGCCAGCAGCTCGTTGACCTACAATGAGCAGTTCTTC.

This clone came up a few times. Other DNA sequences of this sample code for an identical CDR3. The CDR3 is CASSHPGLAYEQYF. DNA of the CDR3: TGTGCCAGCAGCCATCCGGGGCTAGCCTACGAGCAGTACTTC. The chain recombines TRBV21-1 with TRBJ2-7. TRBV21-1 is a pseudogene. This CDR3 spans 14 amino acids.

V and J are TRBV18 and TRBJ1-5; D call uncertain. CDR1 is KGHSH, CDR2 LQKENI, per germline. Between the trimmed V and J ends, which lost 2 bases and 7 bases, there was a span of 9 bases. The CDR3 is made up of 13 amino acids. The CDR3 DNA reads as TGTGCCAGCTCACCAGGGGTCAGCCAGCCCCAGCATTTT. Residues: CASSPGVSQPQHF.

This clone was counted between two and nine times. J is TRBJ2-3 and V is TRBV7-2; D may be TRBD2 (5 bases). The CDR3 spans 14 residues. Germline CDR1 and CDR2: SGHTA and FQGNSA. V was pared by 4 bases and J by 4 bases, with 12 bases between. The CDR3 DNA follows: TGTGCCAGCAGCTCGGACTGGAATTCAGATACGCAGTATTTT. Residues: CASSSDWNSDTQYF. Complete variable domain (other parts from reference TRBV7-2 and TRBJ2-3): GAGVSQSPSNKVTEKGKDVELRCDPISGHTALYWYRQSLGQGLEFLIYFQGNSAPDKSGLPSDRFSAERTGGSVSTLTIQRTQQEDSAVYLCASSSDWNSDTQYFGPGTRLTVL.

This rearrangement joins TRBV6-1 to TRBJ1-1; D is ambiguous. Germline CDR1 is MNHNS and CDR2 is SASEGT. The CDR3 is 14 residues long. The germline V and J ends were trimmed by 7 bases and 0 bases, with 12 bases remaining between them. For the CDR3, the DNA is TGTGCCAGCATCAAAAGGACTTTGAACACTGAAGCTTTCTTT. Its translation: CASIKRTLNTEAFF.

This chain connects TRBV5-1 to TRBJ2-1; 10 bases match TRBD1. The ends lost 0 bases at V and 15 bases at J; junction bases unmatched: 6. CDR1 is SGHRS, CDR2 YFSETQ, per germline. The CDR3 loop spans 13 amino acids. The DNA for the CDR3 is TGCGCCAGCAGCTTGGCCAGGGACAGGGGTCCGTTCTTC. Translation gives CASSLARDRGPFF.

This chain uses TRBV14 with TRBJ1-3; unclear D gene. With 2 bases removed from V and 0 bases from J, the gap between germline ends came to 11 bases. Per the germline V gene, CDR1 is SGHDN and CDR2 is FVKESK. This CDR3 region has 16 residues. CDR3 coding DNA: TGTGCCAGCAGCCAAACATCAGGAGACTCTGGAAACACCATATATTTT. Translated, it gives CASSQTSGDSGNTIYF.

CDR3 DNA: TGTGCCAGCAATCCAAGCGGGGGGGCCGGTAATGAGCAGTTCTTC. It is translated as CASNPSGGAGNEQFF. The chain carries TRBV6-5 and TRBJ2-1; 10 bases align to TRBD2. Germline V gene sequence: CDR1 MNHEY, CDR2 SVGAGI. The CDR3 covers 15 residues. V lost 7 bases to trimming and J lost 7 bases; unmatched junction nucleotides: 10.

The CDR3 region has the DNA TGTGCCAGCAGTGAACGGGCGGACTTGCAGGGCTACACCTTC. Translated: CASSERADLQGYTF. V usage is TRBV6-1 and J usage is TRBJ1-2; D remains unclear. Per germline, CDR1 MNHNS and CDR2 SASEGT. Trimming took 2 bases from V and 8 from J, leaving 15 bases between them. The CDR3 has 14 amino acids.

The V call is TRBV28, the J call TRBJ2-3; a possible D gene is TRBD2 (5 bases). V was cut by 7 bases and J by 3 bases, with 14 bases left in between. This CDR3 is 14 amino acids long. CDR1 MDHEN and CDR2 SYDVKM come from the germline V gene. CDR3 residues: CASTGVHKTDTQYF. CDR3 sequence (DNA): TGTGCCAGCACCGGGGTCCATAAAACAGATACGCAGTATTTT.

CDR3 DNA: TGTGCCAGCAGCTCCGGACATTCTAATAGGGCCCAGTACTTC. Translating it yields CASSSGHSNRAQYF. The J gene is TRBJ2-5, the V gene TRBV7-2, with D perhaps TRBD1 (5 bases). Per the germline V gene, CDR1 is SGHTA and CDR2 is FQGNSA. This CDR3 has 14 amino acids. Trimming left V 4 bases short and J 9 bases short, with 18 bases between.

About this clone itself: Other DNA sequences in the sample encode the same CDR3. The V call is TRBV7-9, the J call TRBJ1-3; D gene uncertain. CDR3 length equals 17 residues. Germline assignment: CDR1 SEHNR and CDR2 FQNEAQ (reference sequence). V gave up 1 base and J gave up 0 bases, with 13 bases separating them. This CDR3 is CASSLGLGLDSGNTIYF. CDR3 coding DNA: TGTGCCAGCAGCTTAGGCCTCGGACTGGACTCTGGAAACACCATATATTTT.

The chain has TRBV4-3 and TRBJ2-1; 8 positions agree with TRBD1. Germline V gene lookup returns CDR1 LGHNA and CDR2 YSLEER. The CDR3 totals 16 residues. V shed 3 bases, J shed 2 bases, and the junction held 6 bases outside the gene matches. CDR3 residues: CASSHLQGVPYNEQFF. The CDR3 bases are TGCGCCAGCAGCCACCTACAGGGGGTCCCCTACAATGAGCAGTTCTTC.

This chain links TRBV6-5 with TRBJ2-2; unclear D gene. The V end was cut by 5 bases, the J end by 5 bases, with 6 bases between. Germline assignment: CDR1 MNHEY and CDR2 SVGAGI. CDR3 length equals 12 residues. The CDR3 coding sequence is TGTGCCAGCAGTCACAGTACCGGGGAGCTGTTTTTT. It encodes CASSHSTGELFF.

The J gene is TRBJ2-7, the V gene TRBV6-5; D is perhaps TRBD1 (5 bases). The V and J ends lost 6 bases and 3 bases respectively, with 12 bases between them. This CDR3 comprises 13 residues. In germline, CDR1 is MNHEY, CDR2 SVGAGI. The CDR3 region has the DNA TGTGCCAGCAGCCCAGACAGTCACTACGAGCAGTACTTC. It yields the protein CASSPDSHYEQYF.

The genes are TRBV5-1 and TRBJ2-2; D may be TRBD1 (6 bases). Germline loops: CDR1 SGHRS, CDR2 YFSETQ. Trimming took off 4 bases at V and 0 bases at J, with 10 bases between the two ends. The CDR3 totals 15 residues. Written as DNA, the CDR3 is TGCGCCAGCAGCAGGGGACAACCGAACACCGGGGAGCTGTTTTTT. This gives the protein CASSRGQPNTGELFF.

V is TRBV10-3 and J is TRBJ2-3; 8 bases align to TRBD1. This CDR3 has 14 residues. The V and J ends lost 8 bases and 1 base, in that order; junction bases with no gene match: 5. Germline assignment: CDR1 ENHRY and CDR2 SYGVKD. CDR3 protein: CAIASGGGTDTQYF. CDR3 coding DNA: TGTGCCATCGCCTCAGGGGGCGGCACAGATACGCAGTATTTT.

This clone occurred a few times. The rearrangement links TRBV6-1 to TRBJ2-5; 11 bases fit TRBD2. The ends lost 10 bases at V and 5 bases at J; junction bases unmatched: 12. Germline CDR1 reads MNHNS; CDR2 reads SASEGT. This CDR3 region has 15 residues. This CDR3 reads CATQSLAGGQETQYF. Written as DNA, the CDR3 is TGTGCCACGCAGTCCTTAGCGGGGGGGCAGGAGACCCAGTACTTC.

The chain is built from TRBV5-4 and TRBJ1-6; D is perhaps TRBD1 (5 bases). The V end was cut by 0 bases, the J end by 10 bases, with 14 bases between. There are 15 residues in the CDR3. Germline V lookup: CDR1 SGHNT, CDR2 YYREEE (reference sequence). DNA for the CDR3: TGTGCCAGCAGCTTGGCCAAGGAGGGGTACTCACCCCTCCACTTT. It is translated as CASSLAKEGYSPLHF. Full variable domain (outside the CDR3, taken from reference TRBV5-4 and TRBJ1-6): ETGVTQSPTHLIKTRGQQVTLRCSSQSGHNTVSWYQQALGQGPQFIFQYYREEENGRGNFPPRFSGLQFPNYSSELNVNALELDDSALYLCASSLAKEGYSPLHFGNGTRLTVT.

The rearrangement joins TRBV7-3 to TRBJ2-5; the D gene is possibly TRBD2 (7 bases). V was trimmed by 2 bases and J by 5 bases, leaving 12 bases between them. CDR3 length equals 14 residues. Per the germline V gene, CDR1 is SGHTA and CDR2 is FQGTGA. The CDR3 sequence is CASSLGGAGETQYF. The CDR3 nucleotides read TGTGCCAGCAGCTTAGGGGGGGCCGGTGAGACCCAGTACTTC.

The rearrangement uses TRBV9 and TRBJ2-2; unclear D gene. CDR3 length: 13 residues. V shed 0 bases and J shed 2 bases, with 2 bases lying between them. Germline loops: CDR1 SGDLS, CDR2 YYNGEE. CDR3 bases: TGTGCCAGCAGCGTAGGAAACACCGGGGAGCTGTTTTTT. This gives the protein CASSVGNTGELFF.

The CDR3 sequence: CASSVGGASYNEQFF. Written as DNA, the CDR3 is TGTGCCAGCAGCGTTGGGGGGGCCTCCTACAATGAGCAGTTCTTC. The genes are TRBV9 and TRBJ2-1; D perhaps matches TRBD2 (7 bases). The ends were cut back, 2 bases at V and 0 bases at J, with 9 bases in the middle. This CDR3 is built from 15 residues. Germline CDR1 SGDLS, CDR2 YYNGEE.